This TCR beta chain was captured by sequencing in a study of shared clonotypes between healthy human individuals. General study points: Clonotype sharing among the donors was expected to vary with sequencing depth.

For this clone: No antigen is known for it.

The naive CD8 population came from CD45RO-negative cells selected for CCR7, without terminally differentiated effector memory CD45RA+ cells. Running of the assay took place at deep level. Produced via immunoSEQ multiplex PCR; TCRdb's table is partial and in-frame only. The sample has just over 2,000,000 clones, about 95% seen once. The receptor was isolated from a man younger than 35 in good health. The sample was naive CD8+ T cells sorted from blood.

The CDR3 DNA reads TGTGCCAGCAGTTACTCGATAGGAGAGGAAAACTATGGCTACACCTTC. It codes for CASSYSIGEENYGYTF. The V call is TRBV6-5, the J call TRBJ1-2, with D unclear. In germline, CDR1 is MNHEY, CDR2 SVGAGI. This CDR3 comprises 16 residues. V was clipped by 0 bases and J by 2 bases, with 13 bases between them.